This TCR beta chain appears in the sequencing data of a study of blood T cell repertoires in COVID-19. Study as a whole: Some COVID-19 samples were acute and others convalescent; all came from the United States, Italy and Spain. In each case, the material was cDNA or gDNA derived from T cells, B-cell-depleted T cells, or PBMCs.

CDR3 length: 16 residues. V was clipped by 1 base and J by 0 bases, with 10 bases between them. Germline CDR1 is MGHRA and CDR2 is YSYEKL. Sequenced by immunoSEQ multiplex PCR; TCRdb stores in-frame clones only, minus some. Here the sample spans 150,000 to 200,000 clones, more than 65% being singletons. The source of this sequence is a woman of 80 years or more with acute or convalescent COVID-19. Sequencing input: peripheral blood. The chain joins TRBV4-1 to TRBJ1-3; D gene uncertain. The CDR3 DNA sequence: TGCGCCAGCAGCCAAGTAGCCAGTCGCTCTGGAAACACCATATATTTT. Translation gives CASSQVASRSGNTIYF.